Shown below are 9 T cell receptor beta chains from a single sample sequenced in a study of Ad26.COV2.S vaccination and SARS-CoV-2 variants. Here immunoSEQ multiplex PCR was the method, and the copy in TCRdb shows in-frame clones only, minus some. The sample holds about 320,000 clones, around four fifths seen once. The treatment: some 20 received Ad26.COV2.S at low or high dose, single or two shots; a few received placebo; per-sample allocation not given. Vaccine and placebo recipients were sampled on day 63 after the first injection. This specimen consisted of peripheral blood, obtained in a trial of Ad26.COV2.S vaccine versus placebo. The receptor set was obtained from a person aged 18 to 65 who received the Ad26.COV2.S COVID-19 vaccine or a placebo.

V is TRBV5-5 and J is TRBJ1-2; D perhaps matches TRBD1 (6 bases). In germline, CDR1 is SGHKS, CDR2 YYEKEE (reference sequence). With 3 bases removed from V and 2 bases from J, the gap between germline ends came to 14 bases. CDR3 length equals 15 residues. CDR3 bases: TGTGCCAGCAGCTCTACAGGGATCGCCAACTATGGCTACACCTTC. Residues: CASSSTGIANYGYTF.

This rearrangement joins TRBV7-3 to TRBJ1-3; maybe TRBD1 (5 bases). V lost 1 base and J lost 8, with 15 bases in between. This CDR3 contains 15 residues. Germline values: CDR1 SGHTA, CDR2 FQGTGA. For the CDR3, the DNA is TGTGCCAGCAGCTTAAGCGGCAGGGAATCGGACACCATATATTTT. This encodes CASSLSGRESDTIYF.

CDR3 sequence reads: CASSLDLGSSGNTIYF. The CDR3 DNA sequence: TGTGCCAGCAGCTTAGATCTGGGGAGCTCTGGAAACACCATATATTTT. V usage is TRBV11-2 and J usage is TRBJ1-3; D gene unclear. Trimming removed 0 bases at V and 0 bases at J, with 9 bases between. The CDR3 sequence is 16 residues long. From germline, CDR1 is SGHAT and CDR2 FQNNGV.

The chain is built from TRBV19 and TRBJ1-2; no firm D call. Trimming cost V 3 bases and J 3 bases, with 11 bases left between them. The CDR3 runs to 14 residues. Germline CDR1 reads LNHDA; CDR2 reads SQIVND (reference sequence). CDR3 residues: CASSILGPDYGYTF. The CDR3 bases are TGTGCCAGTAGTATTTTAGGGCCTGACTATGGCTACACCTTC.

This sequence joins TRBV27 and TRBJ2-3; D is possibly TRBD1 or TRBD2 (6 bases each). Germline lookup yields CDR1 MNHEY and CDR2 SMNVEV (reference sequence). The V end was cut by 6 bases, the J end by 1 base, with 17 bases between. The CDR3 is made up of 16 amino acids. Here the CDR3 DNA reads TGTGCCAGCAGCAAAGGTCCGGGGGCCGGCACAGATACGCAGTATTTT. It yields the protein CASSKGPGAGTDTQYF.

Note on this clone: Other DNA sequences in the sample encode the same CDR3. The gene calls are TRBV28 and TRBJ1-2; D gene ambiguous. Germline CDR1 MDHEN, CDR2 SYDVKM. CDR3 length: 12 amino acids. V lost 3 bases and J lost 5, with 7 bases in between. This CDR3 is CASSLRLYGYTF. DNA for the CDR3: TGTGCCAGCAGTTTGCGTCTATATGGCTACACCTTC.

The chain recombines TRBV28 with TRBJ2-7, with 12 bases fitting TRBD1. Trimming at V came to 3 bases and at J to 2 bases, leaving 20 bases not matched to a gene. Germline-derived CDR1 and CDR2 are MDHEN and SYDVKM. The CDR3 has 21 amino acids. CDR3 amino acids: CASSFGGNMGTGGFFTYEQYF. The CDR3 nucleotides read TGTGCCAGCAGTTTTGGTGGAAATATGGGGACAGGGGGCTTTTTTACCTACGAGCAGTACTTC.

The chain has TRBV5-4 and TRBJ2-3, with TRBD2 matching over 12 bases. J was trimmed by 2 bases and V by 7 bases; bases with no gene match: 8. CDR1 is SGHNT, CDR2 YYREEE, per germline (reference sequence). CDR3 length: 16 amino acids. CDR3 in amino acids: CASSFGLAGTTDTQYF. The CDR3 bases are TGTGCCAGCTCATTTGGACTAGCGGGGACCACAGATACGCAGTATTTT. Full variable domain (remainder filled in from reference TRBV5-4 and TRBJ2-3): ETGVTQSPTHLIKTRGQQVTLRCSSQSGHNTVSWYQQALGQGPQFIFQYYREEENGRGNFPPRFSGLQFPNYSSELNVNALELDDSALYLCASSFGLAGTTDTQYFGPGTRLTVL.

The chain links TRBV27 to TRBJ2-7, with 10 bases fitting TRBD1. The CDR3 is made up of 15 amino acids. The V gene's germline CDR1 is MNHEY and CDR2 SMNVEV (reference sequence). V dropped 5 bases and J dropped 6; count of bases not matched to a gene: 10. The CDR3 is CASSADRGRRREQYF. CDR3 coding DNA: TGTGCCAGCAGTGCTGACAGGGGGCGCCGGCGCGAGCAGTACTTC.